Presented here are 25 T cell receptor beta chains from one specimen sequenced in a study of shared clonotypes between healthy human individuals. The assay was immunoSEQ multiplex PCR, and TCRdb's table has in-frame clones only and misses some. The sample has about 2.5 million clones, 85% to 95% seen once. The sequencing sample was made of naive CD4+ T cells from PBMCs. Regarding subset: CD45RA+ positively selected. These receptors originate from a man younger than 35 in good health. Some clones in this sample may be carry-over from other donors' samples.

The chain employs TRBV4-1 and TRBJ2-7; D perhaps matches TRBD2 (6 bases). The length of the CDR3 is 15 residues. Germline V gene data show CDR1 as MGHRA and CDR2 as YSYEKL. Trimming stripped 4 bases from V and 2 bases from J, with 15 bases between. CDR3 protein: CASSLGTPGTYEQYF. In nucleotides, the CDR3 is TGCGCCAGCAGCCTAGGGACTCCCGGGACCTACGAGCAGTACTTC.

This chain uses TRBV5-5 with TRBJ2-2; D remains unclear. The CDR3 is 13 amino acids. The germline gives CDR1 SGHKS, CDR2 YYEKEE (reference sequence). Trimming stripped 0 bases from V and 5 bases from J, with 5 bases between. The chain's CDR3 is CASSLDATGELFF. The CDR3 DNA sequence: TGTGCCAGCAGCTTGGACGCGACCGGGGAGCTGTTTTTT.

The chain is built from TRBV7-6 and TRBJ2-7, with TRBD2 matching 10 bases. CDR1 is SGHVS and CDR2 is FNYEAQ in the germline V gene. There are 14 residues in the CDR3. The V and J ends lost 7 bases and 13 bases, in that order; junction bases with no gene match: 16. DNA of the CDR3: TGTGCCAGCACCTCCACTGAGCTAGCGGGAGCCCAATACTTC. Its protein is CASTSTELAGAQYF. The complete variable domain, with remaining parts taken from reference TRBV7-6 and TRBJ2-7, reads GAGVSQSPRYKVTKRGQDVALRCDPISGHVSLYWYRQALGQGPEFLTYFNYEAQQDKSGLPNDRFSAERPEGSISTLTIQRTEQRDSAMYRCASTSTELAGAQYFGPGTRLTVT.

This sequence joins TRBV5-6 and TRBJ2-7; TRBD1 aligns across 8 bases. V lost 1 base to trimming and J lost 0 bases; unmatched junction nucleotides: 6. The CDR3 contains 16 residues. Germline loops: CDR1 SGHDT, CDR2 YYEEEE. In DNA, the CDR3 is TGTGCCAGCAGCTTGCTTTCGGGACAGGCCTCCTACGAGCAGTACTTC. It codes for CASSLLSGQASYEQYF.

The rearrangement links TRBV4-3 to TRBJ2-1; D is unresolved. With 0 bases removed from V and 0 bases from J, the gap between germline ends came to 9 bases. CDR1 is LGHNA, CDR2 YSLEER, per germline. The CDR3 totals 16 residues. The CDR3: CASSQDNGLSYNEQFF. For the CDR3, the DNA is TGCGCCAGCAGCCAAGACAACGGGCTCTCCTACAATGAGCAGTTCTTC.

The chain employs TRBV7-7 and TRBJ2-1, with D perhaps matching TRBD2 (7 bases). The CDR3 contains 14 residues. In germline, CDR1 is SSHAT, CDR2 FNYEAQ (reference sequence). Trimming took 1 base from V and 8 from J, leaving 12 bases between them. CDR3: CASSLEWGGHEQFF. The CDR3 DNA reads as TGTGCCAGCAGCTTAGAGTGGGGGGGCCATGAGCAGTTCTTC.

The CDR3 sequence is CASSRQGTTSYEQYF. The CDR3 DNA sequence: TGTGCCAGCAGCCGCCAAGGGACTACCTCCTACGAGCAGTACTTC. This chain uses TRBV7-9 with TRBJ2-5; TRBD2 agrees at 7 bases. The DNA end favors TRBJ2-7, so the J call may be wrong. This CDR3 has 15 amino acids. Germline-derived CDR1 and CDR2 are SEHNR and FQNEAQ (reference sequence).

This chain connects TRBV5-5 to TRBJ2-2, with 8 bases fitting TRBD1. CDR1 is SGHKS and CDR2 is YYEKEE in the germline V gene (reference sequence). V was clipped by 1 base and J by 5 bases; unmatched bases: 7. The CDR3 is 16 amino acids. CDR3 loop: CASSLLGQGTTGELFF. The CDR3 DNA reads TGTGCCAGCAGCTTGCTAGGACAGGGAACGACCGGGGAGCTGTTTTTT.

This chain links TRBV20-1 with TRBJ1-1; D is undetermined. The V gene's germline CDR1 is DFQATT and CDR2 SNEGSKA (reference sequence). Trimming cost V 6 bases and J 5 bases, with 10 bases left between them. This CDR3 comprises 11 residues. The CDR3 DNA follows: TGCAGTGCCCATCGGAGGACTGAAGCTTTCTTT. Encoded protein: CSAHRRTEAFF.

This clone was counted a single time. The V and J genes are TRBV6-5 and TRBJ1-5; D is uncertain. V lost 6 bases, J lost 6 bases, and 18 bases lay in between. Germline CDR1 reads MNHEY; CDR2 reads SVGAGI. The CDR3 has 15 amino acids. CDR3 protein: CASSDRGIVGQPQHF. In DNA form, the CDR3 reads TGTGCCAGCAGCGACCGTGGGATAGTGGGTCAGCCCCAGCATTTT.

The chain employs TRBV27 and TRBJ2-5; possibly TRBD2 for D (5 bases). The CDR3 covers 15 residues. Trimming took 6 bases from V and 2 from J, leaving 16 bases between them. Per germline, CDR1 MNHEY and CDR2 SMNVEV (reference sequence). DNA for the CDR3: TGTGCCAGCAGAGGAGAGCGGTACATGCAAGAGACCCAGTACTTC. This translates into CASRGERYMQETQYF.

The sample holds one count of this clone. The chain combines TRBV5-1 with TRBJ2-5; possible D gene TRBD2, 5 bases. The CDR3 is made up of 15 amino acids. V was shortened by 1 base and J by 0 bases, with 10 bases between the two germline ends. The V gene's germline CDR1 is SGHRS and CDR2 YFSETQ. The CDR3 sequence is CASSLRSGNQETQYF. CDR3 bases: TGCGCCAGCAGCTTGAGGTCGGGGAACCAAGAGACCCAGTACTTC. The complete variable domain, with remaining parts taken from reference TRBV5-1 and TRBJ2-5, reads KAGVTQTPRYLIKTRGQQVTLSCSPISGHRSVSWYQQTPGQGLQFLFEYFSETQRNKGNFPGRFSGRQFSNSRSEMNVSTLELGDSALYLCASSLRSGNQETQYFGPGTRLLVL.

V is TRBV29-1 and J is TRBJ1-1; 8 nucleotides match TRBD1. This CDR3 has 13 residues. Germline CDR1 is SQVTM and CDR2 is ANQGSEA. V dropped 7 bases and J dropped 1; count of bases not matched to a gene: 5. The CDR3 protein is CSAETGENTEAFF. DNA for the CDR3: TGCAGCGCAGAGACAGGGGAGAACACTGAAGCTTTCTTT.

The J gene is TRBJ2-3, the V gene TRBV6-1, with D possibly TRBD1 on 5 matching bases. CDR3 length: 13 residues. Germline values: CDR1 MNHNS, CDR2 SASEGT. V was cut by 8 bases and J by 2 bases, with 11 bases left in between. The CDR3, as DNA: TGTGCCAGCGTCAGGGTATTCACAGATACGCAGTATTTT. Translating gives CASVRVFTDTQYF.

The chain is built from TRBV4-2 and TRBJ1-5; maybe TRBD1 (5 bases). V was shortened by 3 bases and J by 5 bases, with 14 bases between the two germline ends. CDR1 and CDR2 (germline): LGHNA, YNFKEQ. The CDR3 spans 15 residues. CDR3 DNA sequence: TGTGCCAGCAGCCAGACCGGGACTGGCTATCAGCCCCAGCATTTT. Translating it yields CASSQTGTGYQPQHF.

The V call is TRBV7-7, the J call TRBJ2-1, with 12 bases matching TRBD2. Trimming removed 4 bases from V and 5 bases from J; junction bases left unmatched: 3. CDR1 and CDR2 (germline): SSHAT, FNYEAQ (reference sequence). The CDR3 loop spans 15 amino acids. CDR3 region: CASSYGLAGNNEQFF. CDR3 bases: TGTGCCAGCAGCTACGGACTAGCGGGGAACAATGAGCAGTTCTTC. The whole variable domain, remainder taken from reference TRBV7-7 and TRBJ2-1, is GAGVSQSPRYKVTKRGQDVTLRCDPISSHATLYWYQQALGQGPEFLTYFNYEAQPDKSGLPSDRFSAERPEGSISTLTIQRTEQRDSAMYRCASSYGLAGNNEQFFGPGTRLTVL.

The V gene is TRBV5-4, the J gene TRBJ2-2; TRBD1 aligns across 7 bases. Germline CDR1 is SGHNT and CDR2 is YYREEE (reference sequence). V was pared by 1 base and J by 4 bases, with 7 bases of the junction left unmatched. The CDR3 extends over 16 amino acids. CDR3: CASSLWQGDGTGELFF. The CDR3 bases are TGTGCCAGCAGCTTGTGGCAGGGGGATGGCACCGGGGAGCTGTTTTTT. Looking up the rest from reference TRBV5-4 and TRBJ2-2 gives the full variable domain: ETGVTQSPTHLIKTRGQQVTLRCSSQSGHNTVSWYQQALGQGPQFIFQYYREEENGRGNFPPRFSGLQFPNYSSELNVNALELDDSALYLCASSLWQGDGTGELFFGEGSRLTVL.

The V call is TRBV18, the J call TRBJ1-1, with a weak D call TRBD1 (6 bases). Trimming shortened V by 2 bases and J by 7 bases, and 14 bases separated the two germline ends. The CDR3 consists of 14 residues. Germline assignment: CDR1 KGHSH and CDR2 LQKENI. As DNA, the CDR3 is TGTGCCAGCTCACCAGGACAGTGGAGTATTGAAGCTTTCTTT. Its protein is CASSPGQWSIEAFF.

V and J are TRBV5-5 and TRBJ1-2; D may be TRBD1 (6 bases). Germline CDR1 SGHKS, CDR2 YYEKEE (reference sequence). CDR3 length: 13 residues. With 4 bases removed from V and 4 bases from J, the gap between germline ends came to 11 bases. This chain's CDR3 is CASSTQDSYGYTF. In DNA, the CDR3 is TGTGCCAGCAGCACCCAGGACAGCTATGGCTACACCTTC.

The chain uses TRBV5-6 and TRBJ1-1; 11 bases are a match to TRBD1. This CDR3 is built from 14 residues. V dropped 6 bases and J dropped 6; count of bases not matched to a gene: 7. In germline, CDR1 is SGHDT, CDR2 YYEEEE. The CDR3 nucleotides read TGTGCCAGCACCCAAGGGACAGGGGGGTCTGAAGCTTTCTTT. Protein product: CASTQGTGGSEAFF.

This chain links TRBV7-9 with TRBJ2-2; the D is unclear. Germline CDR1 and CDR2: SEHNR and FQNEAQ (reference sequence). This CDR3 comprises 17 residues. V lost 1 base, J lost 1 base, and 13 bases lay in between. In DNA, the CDR3 is TGTGCCAGCAGCTTAGTAGGTGGCCTCCAGAACACCGGGGAGCTGTTTTTT. Protein: CASSLVGGLQNTGELFF.

The V gene is TRBV4-1, the J gene TRBJ1-2, with 7 positions matching TRBD1. Losses at the gene ends were 4 bases for V and 2 bases for J; bases not matched to a gene: 4. The CDR3 length is 14 residues. Germline CDR1 and CDR2: MGHRA and YSYEKL. The CDR3 loop reads CASSPGQDNYGYTF. CDR3 DNA: TGCGCCAGCAGCCCCGGACAGGACAACTATGGCTACACCTTC.

This sequence joins TRBV11-2 and TRBJ2-2, with D maybe TRBD2 (6 bases). Deletions cut 2 bases from V and 4 bases from J, with 17 bases between. The V gene's germline CDR1 is SGHAT and CDR2 FQNNGV. The CDR3 sequence is 17 residues long. The CDR3 sequence is CASSLRLAPDATGELFF. The CDR3 DNA is TGTGCCAGCAGCTTACGTCTAGCGCCTGATGCCACCGGGGAGCTGTTTTTT.

This clone was observed once. The CDR3 here is CASSFVRGGGYEQYF. The CDR3 region has the DNA TGTGCCAGCAGTTTTGTCAGGGGTGGAGGTTACGAGCAGTACTTC. The rearrangement uses TRBV6-6 and TRBJ2-7; possibly TRBD1 for D (6 bases). V was pared by 4 bases and J by 4 bases, with 17 bases between. Per the germline V gene, CDR1 is MNHNY and CDR2 is SVGAGI (reference sequence). CDR3 length equals 15 residues.

V and J are TRBV6-6 and TRBJ2-2; TRBD1 agrees at 7 bases. The CDR3 spans 15 residues. V lost 4 bases to trimming and J lost 1 base; unmatched junction nucleotides: 3. Per germline, CDR1 MNHNY and CDR2 SVGAGI (reference sequence). The CDR3 loop reads CASSFPGGNTGELFF. DNA of the CDR3: TGTGCCAGCAGTTTCCCAGGGGGGAACACCGGGGAGCTGTTTTTT.